A single sample gave rise to the 26 T cell receptor beta chains below, sequenced in a study of graft-versus-host responses after intestinal transplantation. Their antigens remain unidentified. Data came from immunoSEQ multiplex PCR; TCRdb stores just in-frame clones and leaves some out. The sample holds about 90,000 clones, about 93% seen once. This sample comprised unstimulated CD8+ T cells sorted from spleen or lymph node cells, obtained before transplant. The receptor set was obtained from a human donor who was the organ donor for an intestinal transplant.

The chain has TRBV5-5 and TRBJ2-7; perhaps TRBD1 as D (6 bases). V was pared by 1 base and J by 6 bases, with 11 bases between. The CDR3 is made up of 13 amino acids. The germline V gene encodes CDR1 SGHKS and CDR2 YYEKEE (reference sequence). As DNA, the CDR3 is TGTGCCAGCAGCTTGCCCAGGGGTGGCGAGCAGTACTTC. It is translated as CASSLPRGGEQYF.

A note on this clone: The junction shows a germline mismatch at one end, possibly a read error. The chain recombines TRBV2 with TRBJ2-7; 7 bases map to TRBD2. From germline, CDR1 is SNHLY and CDR2 FYNNEI. The CDR3 sequence is 13 residues long. For the CDR3, the DNA is TGTGCCAGCAGTGAGGTACTAGCGCCCGCGGGGACCTTC. Its protein product is CASSEVLAPAGTF.

This clone came up a few times. V gene TRBV5-6 combines with J gene TRBJ1-1; D uncertain. Trimming took off 4 bases at V and 4 bases at J, with 11 bases between the two ends. CDR3 length equals 13 residues. Germline lookup yields CDR1 SGHDT and CDR2 YYEEEE. This CDR3 is CASSPPEGTEAFF. CDR3 coding DNA: TGTGCCAGCAGCCCACCAGAGGGCACTGAAGCTTTCTTT.

This rearrangement joins TRBV6-5 to TRBJ2-3; D uncertain. The CDR3 loop spans 13 amino acids. Looked up from germline, CDR1 is MNHEY and CDR2 is SVGAGI. V was pared by 8 bases and J by 2 bases, with 11 bases between. CDR3 nucleotides: TGTGCCAGCCAACAGATTTTCACAGATACGCAGTATTTT. Its protein product is CASQQIFTDTQYF.

The chain links TRBV28 to TRBJ1-5; perhaps TRBD1 as D (6 bases). The V end was cut by 10 bases, the J end by 4 bases, with 14 bases between. The CDR3 has 13 residues. CDR1 is MDHEN and CDR2 is SYDVKM in the germline V gene. The CDR3 protein is CATQYQGNQPQHF. The CDR3 nucleotides read TGTGCCACCCAGTACCAGGGGAATCAGCCCCAGCATTTT.

The genes are TRBV6-1 and TRBJ2-1; 9 bases align to TRBD2. Per germline, CDR1 MNHNS and CDR2 SASEGT. The trim removed 2 bases at V and 5 bases at J, leaving 16 bases unmatched. The CDR3 sequence is 19 residues long. CDR3 region: CASSEIPGESGRLHNEQFF. DNA of the CDR3: TGTGCCAGCAGTGAAATTCCGGGTGAAAGCGGGAGGCTCCACAATGAGCAGTTCTTC.

The V call is TRBV27, the J call TRBJ2-1; TRBD2 matches at 14 bases. CDR1 is MNHEY and CDR2 is SMNVEV in the germline V gene (reference sequence). V lost 6 bases, J lost 8 bases, and 12 bases stayed unmatched. There are 17 residues in the CDR3. CDR3 coding DNA: TGTGCCAGCAGAACTCGACTCGGGACTAGCGGGGGTCATGAGCAGTTCTTC. The encoded protein is CASRTRLGTSGGHEQFF.

A single count supports this clone. This chain joins TRBV9 and TRBJ2-1, with 10 bases matching TRBD1. V lost 0 bases to trimming and J lost 8 bases; unmatched junction nucleotides: 11. This CDR3 comprises 17 residues. Germline CDR1 is SGDLS and CDR2 is YYNGEE. CDR3 protein: CASSVDGTGAGLDEQFF. The CDR3, as DNA: TGTGCCAGCAGCGTAGACGGGACAGGGGCGGGCCTGGATGAGCAGTTCTTC.

The rearrangement joins TRBV27 to TRBJ2-3; TRBD1 matches at 7 bases. The J segment lost 1 base and the V segment lost 7 bases, leaving 5 bases of the junction unmatched. The length of the CDR3 is 14 residues. Germline-derived CDR1 and CDR2 are MNHEY and SMNVEV (reference sequence). In DNA form, the CDR3 reads TGTGCCAGCACTGACAGGGTCCGCACAGATACGCAGTATTTT. Residues: CASTDRVRTDTQYF.

The chain is built from TRBV7-9 and TRBJ2-5, with no clear D. Germline V gene lookup returns CDR1 SEHNR and CDR2 FQNEAQ (reference sequence). V was pared by 3 bases and J by 5 bases, with 10 bases between. This CDR3 has 13 residues. CDR3 loop: CASSLHGRETQYF. DNA for the CDR3: TGTGCCAGCAGCTTGCACGGCAGGGAGACCCAGTACTTC.

The genes are TRBV5-1 and TRBJ2-7; 7 bases line up with TRBD1. J lost 5 bases, V lost 1 base, and 9 bases had no gene match. The CDR3 sequence is 15 residues long. CDR1 and CDR2 (germline): SGHRS, YFSETQ. As DNA, the CDR3 is TGCGCCAGCAGCTTGACCGCAGGGGGAATCGACGAGCAGTACTTC. It yields the protein CASSLTAGGIDEQYF.

A single count supports this clone. The V call is TRBV7-4, the J call TRBJ1-2; D is unresolved. Trimming removed 6 bases from V and 8 bases from J, with 16 bases in between. Per germline, CDR1 SGHVT and CDR2 SQSDAQ. The CDR3 extends over 13 amino acids. CDR3 DNA sequence: TGTGCCAGCAGTCAGTACATTTCAAAAGGCTACACCTTC. The encoded protein is CASSQYISKGYTF.

The sample holds one count of this clone. The rearrangement joins TRBV11-2 to TRBJ2-2, with D possibly TRBD1 on 5 matching bases. There are 14 residues in the CDR3. Germline loops: CDR1 SGHAT, CDR2 FQNNGV. V was trimmed by 4 bases and J by 3 bases, leaving 9 bases between them. CDR3 bases: TGTGCCAGCAGCTCAGGGCAGTACACCGGGGAGCTGTTTTTT. The encoded protein is CASSSGQYTGELFF.

V and J are TRBV7-8 and TRBJ1-2, with TRBD1 as a possible D gene (5 bases). Germline loops: CDR1 SGHVS, CDR2 FQNEAQ. Trimming removed 5 bases at V and 2 bases at J, with 9 bases between. There are 13 residues in the CDR3. The CDR3 reads CASSPDSNYGYTF. CDR3 DNA: TGTGCCAGCAGCCCTGACAGCAACTATGGCTACACCTTC.

The chain combines TRBV5-6 with TRBJ2-1; no definite D call. The germline CDR1 and CDR2 sequences are SGHDT and YYEEEE. This CDR3 region has 13 residues. Trimming shortened V by 4 bases and J by 6 bases, and 11 bases separated the two germline ends. CDR3 region: CASSPLEANEQFF. In nucleotides, the CDR3 is TGTGCCAGCAGCCCGCTAGAAGCCAATGAGCAGTTCTTC.

The V and J genes are TRBV7-9 and TRBJ2-1, with D maybe TRBD2 (6 bases). Trimming took 4 bases from V and 1 from J, leaving 20 bases between them. Germline V lookup: CDR1 SEHNR, CDR2 FQNEAQ (reference sequence). This CDR3 is 18 amino acids long. This CDR3 reads CASSSGGGLETSYNEQFF. The CDR3 DNA follows: TGTGCCAGCAGCTCCGGGGGAGGCCTTGAGACATCCTACAATGAGCAGTTCTTC.

This clone was seen a handful of times. The chain combines TRBV29-1 with TRBJ1-1, with no clear D. The CDR3 loop spans 11 amino acids. Trimming removed 5 bases at V and 0 bases at J, with 4 bases between. In germline, CDR1 is SQVTM, CDR2 ANQGSEA. CDR3 sequence (DNA): TGCAGCGTTTTAGTGAACACTGAAGCTTTCTTT. Translation: CSVLVNTEAFF.

The chain links TRBV28 to TRBJ2-3; D may be TRBD2 (7 bases). V lost 6 bases to trimming and J lost 2 bases, with 18 bases between them. From germline, CDR1 is MDHEN and CDR2 SYDVKM. CDR3 size: 16 residues. DNA of the CDR3: TGTGCCAGCAGCCGGGGACCGGGGGGACACACAGATACGCAGTATTTT. It codes for CASSRGPGGHTDTQYF.

V is TRBV28 and J is TRBJ2-2; D unclear. Germline CDR1 reads MDHEN; CDR2 reads SYDVKM. This CDR3 is built from 15 residues. Between the trimmed V and J ends, which lost 7 bases and 0 bases, there was a span of 12 bases. The DNA for the CDR3 is TGTGCCAGCACCTTTGGGCCGGCGAACACCGGGGAGCTGTTTTTT. Residues: CASTFGPANTGELFF. The variable domain in full, completed from reference TRBV28 and TRBJ2-2, reads DVKVTQSSRYLVKRTGEKVFLECVQDMDHENMFWYRQDPGLGLRLIYFSYDVKMKEKGDIPEGYSVSREKKERFSLILESASTNQTSMYLCASTFGPANTGELFFGEGSRLTVL.

The chain uses TRBV5-6 and TRBJ1-5; no definite D call. V dropped 0 bases and J dropped 12 bases, with 19 bases sitting between them. Germline CDR1 and CDR2: SGHDT and YYEEEE. CDR3 length equals 15 residues. Here the CDR3 reads CASSLGGGRARRQHF. DNA for the CDR3: TGTGCCAGCAGCTTGGGAGGAGGCCGGGCCCGGCGCCAGCATTTT.

This clone was recorded only once. The chain joins TRBV6-5 to TRBJ2-3, with 10 bases identical to TRBD2. Unmatched junction bases numbered 2, after V lost 6 bases and J lost 5 bases. The CDR3 covers 13 residues. Germline V lookup: CDR1 MNHEY, CDR2 SVGAGI. The CDR3 region has the DNA TGTGCCAGCAGAAGACTAGCGGGAGATACGCAGTATTTT. This codes for CASRRLAGDTQYF.

This rearrangement joins TRBV7-8 to TRBJ2-5; the D is unclear. V shed 1 base and J shed 5 bases, with 14 bases lying between them. The V gene's germline CDR1 is SGHVS and CDR2 FQNEAQ. This CDR3 region has 15 residues. CDR3 residues: CASSLVPRFPETQYF. The CDR3 DNA follows: TGTGCCAGCAGCTTAGTTCCCCGTTTTCCGGAGACCCAGTACTTC.

V usage is TRBV5-6 and J usage is TRBJ2-1; D gene unclear. Per germline, CDR1 SGHDT and CDR2 YYEEEE. This CDR3 is 14 amino acids long. Trimming removed 0 bases from V and 8 bases from J, with 12 bases in between. Here the CDR3 DNA reads TGTGCCAGCAGCTTGGGCCTACTGGGCGATGAGCAGTTCTTC. This sequence encodes CASSLGLLGDEQFF.

This clone was detected only once. The chain carries TRBV4-1 and TRBJ1-5, with TRBD1 identical over 8 bases. The CDR3 runs to 14 residues. Germline lookup yields CDR1 MGHRA and CDR2 YSYEKL. J lost 7 bases, V lost 6 bases, and 8 bases had no gene match. In DNA, the CDR3 is TGCGCCAGCAGTCGAGGACAGGGTTTACAGCCCCAGCATTTT. Its protein is CASSRGQGLQPQHF.

This chain's CDR3 is CASSLKHRELAKNIQYF. Written as DNA, the CDR3 is TGTGCCAGCAGCTTGAAGCACAGGGAGCTAGCCAAAAACATTCAGTACTTC. V and J are TRBV5-6 and TRBJ2-4, with a possible D match to TRBD1 (6 bases). Germline V gene sequence: CDR1 SGHDT, CDR2 YYEEEE. The CDR3 is 17 amino acids. V shed 1 base and J shed 0 bases, with 14 bases lying between them.

This chain uses TRBV10-3 with TRBJ2-7; D call uncertain. Germline loops: CDR1 ENHRY, CDR2 SYGVKD. Trimming shortened V by 3 bases and J by 4 bases, and 10 bases separated the two germline ends. This CDR3 is 13 amino acids long. The CDR3 nucleotides read TGTGCCATCAGTGAAGACACACGATACGAGCAGTACTTC. Encoded protein: CAISEDTRYEQYF.